This TCR beta chain emerged from a study of cytomegalovirus exposure and HLA in healthy donors. The study ran its PCR with 60 Vbeta and 13 Jbeta primers. The data were produced by immunoSEQ multiplex PCR, yet TCRdb's version contains in-frame clones alone and is incomplete. The table lists about 140,000 clones, over 65% of them singletons. The study, taken as a whole, reports: Differences between HLA loci emerged in a later analysis of TCR association rates, with DRB1 most and HLA-C fewest.

As regards this clone: Its antigen is not identified.

The specimen was PBMCs. The TCR originated in a female donor in good health and CMV-seropositive.

CDR3 nucleotides: TGTGCCAGCAGCCGTGGGCCGGGGGACACTGAAGCTTTCTTT. Its protein is CASSRGPGDTEAFF. The chain recombines TRBV7-3 with TRBJ1-1, with D possibly being TRBD1 (5 bases). V lost 5 bases, J lost 3 bases, and 13 bases lay in between. CDR1 and CDR2 from the germline V gene are SGHTA and FQGTGA. The CDR3 runs 14 residues.